The 4 T cell receptor beta chains in this list originate from one sample, sequenced in a study of OX40 agonist ivuxolimab in advanced cancers. Assay used: immunoSEQ multiplex PCR; TCRdb lists only in-frame clones, some missing. This table has 95,000 to 100,000 clones, roughly 80% appearing once. The input for sequencing was CD4+ or CD8+ T cells sorted from blood, taken in a trial of the OX40 agonist ivuxolimab. All receptors come from an adult with an advanced solid tumor such as melanoma, head and neck, liver or kidney cancer.

This chain connects TRBV6-5 to TRBJ1-1, with D possibly matching TRBD1 (5 bases). The CDR3 totals 15 residues. V lost 6 bases and J 4 bases, leaving 18 bases between the germline ends. Looked up from germline, CDR1 is MNHEY and CDR2 is SVGAGI. CDR3: CASRREGAGATEAFF. CDR3 sequence (DNA): TGTGCCAGCAGGCGGGAAGGGGCGGGAGCCACTGAAGCTTTCTTT.

This chain links TRBV5-6 with TRBJ1-5; no clear D. The CDR3 runs to 13 residues. The germline gives CDR1 SGHDT, CDR2 YYEEEE. The germline V and J ends were trimmed by 0 bases and 8 bases, with 9 bases remaining between them. In DNA, the CDR3 is TGTGCCAGCAGCTTGGGTATTTTGAAGCCCCAGCATTTT. As protein: CASSLGILKPQHF. The complete variable domain, with remaining parts taken from reference TRBV5-6 and TRBJ1-5, reads DAGVTQSPTHLIKTRGQQVTLRCSPKSGHDTVSWYQQALGQGPQFIFQYYEEEERQRGNFPDRFSGHQFPNYSSELNVNALLLGDSALYLCASSLGILKPQHFGDGTRLSIL.

The rearrangement uses TRBV6-1 and TRBJ1-1; 7 bases fit TRBD1. V trimming: 7 bases; J trimming: 2 bases; junction bases outside the gene matches: 10. Germline CDR1 is MNHNS and CDR2 is SASEGT. The CDR3 covers 15 residues. CDR3 loop: CASTTGIGQNTEAFF. CDR3 bases: TGTGCCAGCACGACAGGGATAGGACAAAACACTGAAGCTTTCTTT.

The chain is built from TRBV6-5 and TRBJ2-7, with 7 bases matching TRBD1. Per germline, CDR1 MNHEY and CDR2 SVGAGI. The CDR3 is made up of 12 amino acids. V lost 10 bases, J lost 4 bases, and 7 bases stayed unmatched. The CDR3 is CATRQGIYEQYF. The CDR3 nucleotides read TGTGCCACCAGACAGGGCATATACGAGCAGTACTTC.